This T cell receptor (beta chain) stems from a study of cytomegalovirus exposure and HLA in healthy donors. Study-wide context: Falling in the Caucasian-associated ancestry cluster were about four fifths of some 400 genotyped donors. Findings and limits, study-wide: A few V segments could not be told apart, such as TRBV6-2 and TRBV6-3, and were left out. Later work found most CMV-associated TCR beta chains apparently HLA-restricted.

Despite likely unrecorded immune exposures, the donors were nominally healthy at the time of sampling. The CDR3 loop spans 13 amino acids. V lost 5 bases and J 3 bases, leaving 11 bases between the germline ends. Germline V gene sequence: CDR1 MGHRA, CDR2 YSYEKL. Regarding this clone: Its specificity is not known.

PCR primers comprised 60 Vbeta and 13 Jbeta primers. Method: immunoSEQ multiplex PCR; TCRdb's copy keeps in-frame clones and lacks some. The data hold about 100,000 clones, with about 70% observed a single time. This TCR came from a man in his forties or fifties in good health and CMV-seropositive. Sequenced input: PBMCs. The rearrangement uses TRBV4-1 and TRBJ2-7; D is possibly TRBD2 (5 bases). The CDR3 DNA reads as TGCGCCAGCAGCGTTCGACGGGACTACGAGCAGTACTTC. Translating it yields CASSVRRDYEQYF.